This T cell receptor beta chain was obtained from a study of Ad26.COV2.S vaccination and SARS-CoV-2 variants listed by TCRdb under 2021. Study-level background: Vaccine-arm donors came from COV1001, a multicentre, randomized, double-blind, placebo-controlled phase I-IIa trial of Ad26.COV2.S in healthy adults. Participants in the trial were split at random into five groups of five each, receiving low-dose or high-dose Ad26.COV2.S once or twice, or else placebo on both occasions. TCRbeta repertoire sequencing was used to assess the specificity and breadth of SARS-CoV-2-reactive T cell receptors after Ad26.COV2.S vaccination. Blinding of investigators to trial group allocation was maintained during experiments and outcome assessment. Ad26.COV2.S was administered intramuscularly at a dose of 5x10^10 or 1x10^11 viral particles, either as one shot or as two shots given 56 days apart. A total of approximately 30 samples were included in the TCR-sequenced set, comprising some 20 Ad26.COV2.S vaccine recipients, 5 placebo recipients and 8 SARS-CoV-2 convalescent individuals.

What the research found in general, with its limitations: Ad26.COV2.S recipients had higher spike-specific TCR breadth than placebo recipients (P = 0.0014). The study lacked the statistical power to compare responses across vaccine doses or regimens. According to the authors, total T cell responses may have been underestimated by the TCR breadth and depth analyses. After vaccination, spike-specific CD8+ and CD4+ T cell responses were reported to show substantial breadth. Vaccine and placebo recipients had similar non-spike TCR breadth, a finding consistent with the vaccine containing only spike.

The CDR3 covers 14 residues, taking in both the cysteine and the phenylalanine. Solely the CDR3 DNA is kept, with 42 bases framed from the first base. Deletion took 6 bases off V and 0 bases off J, with a span of 9 bases between the germline ends. CDR1 and CDR2 were assigned from the germline V gene as MNHEY and SVGAGI. A word on this clone: What antigen it recognizes has not been identified. No base quality values were provided; no much bigger clone lies one nucleotide off.

The immunoSEQ Assay was the method used to sequence TCRbeta CDR3 regions. After extraction, genomic DNA underwent amplification by bias-controlled multiplex PCR, followed by high-throughput sequencing. Turning to the authors' computational methods: To quantify the absolute abundance of each unique TCRbeta CDR3 region, sequences were collapsed and filtered. Usable DNA was measured by amplifying reference genes present in all nucleated cells, and TCRbeta template counts were normalized to that usable DNA to estimate T cell fraction. Repertoire TCRs were annotated as SARS-CoV-2-specific by exact matching of V gene, CDR3 amino acid sequence and J gene to a known reactive TCR set. MIRA supplied the reference SARS-CoV-2 TCR set, which was filtered for enrichment in COVID-19-positive ImmuneCODE repertoires so that public or cross-reactive TCRs were removed. Using the MIRA antigens, annotated TCRs were further analysed by specific ORF or by position within an ORF. Breadth was defined as the number of annotated unique rearrangements divided by the total number of unique productive rearrangements, and depth was defined as the summed frequency of the annotated unique rearrangements. Group comparisons of TCR breadth used two-sided Wilcoxon rank-sum tests. Sourced from immuneACCESS, this table was stored by TCRdb with only in-frame sequences that have V and J called. A share of the clones is absent; for the studies checked, an unresolved V gene accounts for under half, and the remainder has no known explanation. That table furnishes V, J and clone size, whereas the DNA furnished D and trimming. This sample has under 400,000 clones in its table, and about nine tenths of those were observed once. Clones ranked in the top ten supply 3.4% of the sample.

The treatment or condition label, as the study defines it: roughly 20 received Ad26.COV2.S at low or high dose, single or two shots; about 5 received placebo; per-sample allocation not given. Repertoires of vaccine and placebo recipients were sequenced from samples collected on day 63 after the first injection. Cohort 1b enrolled about two dozen adults aged 18-55 years at a single site in Boston, USA, between 29 July and 7 August 2020. Ad26.COV2.S consisted of a replication-incompetent adenovirus type 26 vector by which a prefusion-stabilized SARS-CoV-2 spike protein from the original Wuhan strain was expressed.

Sequenced here: peripheral blood, sampled in a trial of Ad26.COV2.S vaccine versus placebo. The chain is encoded by TRBV6-5 joined to TRBJ1-5; no D gene call is confident. The sequence derives from a person between 18 and 65 years old who received the Ad26.COV2.S COVID-19 vaccine or a placebo. The CDR3 protein sequence reads: CASRATSSNQPQHF. At the DNA level, the sequence is TGTGCCAGCAGGGCCACATCTAGCAATCAGCCCCAGCATTTT.